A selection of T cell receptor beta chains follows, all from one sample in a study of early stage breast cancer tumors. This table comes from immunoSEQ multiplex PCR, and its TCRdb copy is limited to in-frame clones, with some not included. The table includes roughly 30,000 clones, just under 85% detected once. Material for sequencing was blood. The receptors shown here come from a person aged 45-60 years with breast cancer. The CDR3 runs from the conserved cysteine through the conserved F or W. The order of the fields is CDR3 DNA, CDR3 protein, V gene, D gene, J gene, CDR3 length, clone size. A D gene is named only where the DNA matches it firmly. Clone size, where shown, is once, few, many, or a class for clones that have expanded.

cdr3_nt: TGTGCCAGCAGGGTTATGACAGGGAACACCGGGGAGCTGTTTTTT; cdr3_aa: CASRVMTGNTGELFF; v_call: TRBV11-3; d_call: NA; j_call: TRBJ2-2; cdr3_length: 15; clone_size: NA
cdr3_nt: TGTGCCAGCAGCTTAGCCAGCAATCAGCCCCAGCATTTT; cdr3_aa: CASSLASNQPQHF; v_call: TRBV7-2; d_call: NA; j_call: TRBJ1-5; cdr3_length: 13; clone_size: NA
cdr3_nt: TGTGCCAGCAGCCTCCGGTGGGGACTAGCGGGAGAGAGGGGTCAAGAGACCCAGTACTTC; cdr3_aa: CASSLRWGLAGERGQETQYF; v_call: TRBV14; d_call: TRBD2; j_call: TRBJ2-5; cdr3_length: 20; clone_size: NA
cdr3_nt: TGTGCCAGCTCACCGGAGGATCGCGAGCAGTACTTC; cdr3_aa: CASSPEDREQYF; v_call: TRBV18; d_call: NA; j_call: TRBJ2-7; cdr3_length: 12; clone_size: NA
cdr3_nt: TGTGCCAGCAGCTTCGGAATAGGAAACACCATATATTTT; cdr3_aa: CASSFGIGNTIYF; v_call: TRBV11-3; d_call: NA; j_call: TRBJ1-3; cdr3_length: 13; clone_size: NA
cdr3_nt: TGCGCCAGCAGCTTAACAGGGATGGGCACTGAAGCTTTCTTT; cdr3_aa: CASSLTGMGTEAFF; v_call: TRBV5-1; d_call: NA; j_call: TRBJ1-1; cdr3_length: 14; clone_size: NA
cdr3_nt: TGCGCCAGCAGGAGAACAGGGGAGCAGTTCTTC; cdr3_aa: CASRRTGEQFF; v_call: TRBV5-1; d_call: NA; j_call: TRBJ2-1; cdr3_length: 11; clone_size: NA
cdr3_nt: TGTGCCAGCAGAGAAGAACCCGGGATAGCGGGGAATGAGCAGTTCTTC; cdr3_aa: CASREEPGIAGNEQFF; v_call: TRBV6-1; d_call: TRBD2; j_call: TRBJ2-1; cdr3_length: 16; clone_size: NA
cdr3_nt: TGTGCCAGCAGTGACGATGTGTGGGGACAGGGATATAGCAATCAGCCCCAGCATTTT; cdr3_aa: CASSDDVWGQGYSNQPQHF; v_call: TRBV6-1; d_call: TRBD1; j_call: TRBJ1-5; cdr3_length: 19; clone_size: NA
cdr3_nt: TGTGCCAGCAGTTACAGGGCGAGTCAGGAAAAACTGTTTTTT; cdr3_aa: CASSYRASQEKLFF; v_call: TRBV6-5; d_call: NA; j_call: TRBJ1-4; cdr3_length: 14; clone_size: NA
cdr3_nt: TGTGCCAGCAGCTCCGAGATACAGGGTTTTTACTATGGCTACACCTTC; cdr3_aa: CASSSEIQGFYYGYTF; v_call: TRBV5-6; d_call: NA; j_call: TRBJ1-2; cdr3_length: 16; clone_size: NA
cdr3_nt: TGTGCCAGCAGCCGGGGACTAGCGGGCTCCTACGAGCAGTACTTC; cdr3_aa: CASSRGLAGSYEQYF; v_call: TRBV11-3; d_call: TRBD2; j_call: TRBJ2-7; cdr3_length: 15; clone_size: NA
cdr3_nt: TGTGCCAGCAGTCAATTAGGAGCGGGAGTAAGGGCCGGGGAGCTGTTTTTT; cdr3_aa: CASSQLGAGVRAGELFF; v_call: TRBV21-1; d_call: NA; j_call: TRBJ2-2; cdr3_length: 17; clone_size: NA
cdr3_nt: TGTGCCAGCAGTTACGGCACTTACGAGCAGTACTTC; cdr3_aa: CASSYGTYEQYF; v_call: TRBV6-6; d_call: NA; j_call: TRBJ2-7; cdr3_length: 12; clone_size: few
cdr3_nt: TGCGCCAGCAGCCAAGGTTACGAAACCTACGAGCAGTACTTC; cdr3_aa: CASSQGYETYEQYF; v_call: TRBV4-3; d_call: NA; j_call: TRBJ2-7; cdr3_length: 14; clone_size: NA
cdr3_nt: TGTGCCAGCAGCTTACAGGGAGCGATCCCCTACGAGCAGTACTTC; cdr3_aa: CASSLQGAIPYEQYF; v_call: TRBV7-9; d_call: NA; j_call: TRBJ2-7; cdr3_length: 15; clone_size: NA
cdr3_nt: TGTGCCAGCAGTGAATTGGCAGGTTCCTACGAGCAGTACTTC; cdr3_aa: CASSELAGSYEQYF; v_call: TRBV2; d_call: NA; j_call: TRBJ2-7; cdr3_length: 14; clone_size: NA
cdr3_nt: TGTGCCATCAGCCCCGCTAGCGGGATCAGCAATGAGCAGTTCTTC; cdr3_aa: CAISPASGISNEQFF; v_call: TRBV10-3; d_call: TRBD2; j_call: TRBJ2-1; cdr3_length: 15; clone_size: NA
cdr3_nt: TGTGCCAGCAGTGAAGTAAATGAGCAGTTCTTC; cdr3_aa: CASSEVNEQFF; v_call: TRBV2; d_call: NA; j_call: TRBJ2-1; cdr3_length: 11; clone_size: once
cdr3_nt: TGTGCCAGCAGCTCGCGAGGGGACTCCAATGAAAAACTGTTTTTT; cdr3_aa: CASSSRGDSNEKLFF; v_call: TRBV2; d_call: NA; j_call: TRBJ1-4; cdr3_length: 15; clone_size: NA
cdr3_nt: TGCGCCAGCAGCTGGCGGGCCGGGACAGGGTACCACGAGCAGTACTTC; cdr3_aa: CASSWRAGTGYHEQYF; v_call: TRBV5-1; d_call: TRBD1; j_call: TRBJ2-7; cdr3_length: 16; clone_size: NA
cdr3_nt: TGTGCCAGCAGTTTGTGGGTTAGTCAGCCCCAGCATTTT; cdr3_aa: CASSLWVSQPQHF; v_call: TRBV27; d_call: NA; j_call: TRBJ1-5; cdr3_length: 13; clone_size: NA
cdr3_nt: TGCAGCTCCCCGGGTCCAGATACGCAGTATTTT; cdr3_aa: CSSPGPDTQYF; v_call: TRBV29-1; d_call: NA; j_call: TRBJ2-3; cdr3_length: 11; clone_size: NA
cdr3_nt: TGTGCCAGCAGCGCACTTAACTATGGCTACACCTTC; cdr3_aa: CASSALNYGYTF; v_call: TRBV7-9; d_call: NA; j_call: TRBJ1-2; cdr3_length: 12; clone_size: NA
cdr3_nt: TGTGCCAGCTCACCCAGGGCGGGGAATGAGCAGTACTTC; cdr3_aa: CASSPRAGNEQYF; v_call: TRBV18; d_call: NA; j_call: TRBJ2-7; cdr3_length: 13; clone_size: NA
cdr3_nt: TGTGCCAGCAGCTTAGAGGGCGGGTTTGGGGTCACTTTAGTCTACGAGCAGTACTTC; cdr3_aa: CASSLEGGFGVTLVYEQYF; v_call: TRBV7-7; d_call: NA; j_call: TRBJ2-7; cdr3_length: 19; clone_size: NA
cdr3_nt: TGTGCCAGTAGTAGCGGGTGGGTTCAGCCCCAGCATTTT; cdr3_aa: CASSSGWVQPQHF; v_call: TRBV19; d_call: NA; j_call: TRBJ1-5; cdr3_length: 13; clone_size: once
cdr3_nt: TGTGCCAGCAGCTTGGCGACACCTCCTACCTACGAGCAGTACTTC; cdr3_aa: CASSLATPPTYEQYF; v_call: TRBV5-5; d_call: NA; j_call: TRBJ2-7; cdr3_length: 15; clone_size: NA
cdr3_nt: TGCAGCGCTTTCGGGGGACCTGGGGCCAACGTCCTGACTTTC; cdr3_aa: CSAFGGPGANVLTF; v_call: TRBV29-1; d_call: NA; j_call: TRBJ2-6; cdr3_length: 14; clone_size: NA
cdr3_nt: TGTGCCAGCAGGACCCGTTGGCCCTACGAGCAGTACTTC; cdr3_aa: CASRTRWPYEQYF; v_call: TRBV6-4; d_call: NA; j_call: TRBJ2-7; cdr3_length: 13; clone_size: NA
cdr3_nt: TGCGCCAGCAGCCCTAACGCCCAGGGAGTTAGCAATCAGCCCCAGCATTTT; cdr3_aa: CASSPNAQGVSNQPQHF; v_call: TRBV4-3; d_call: NA; j_call: TRBJ1-5; cdr3_length: 17; clone_size: NA
cdr3_nt: TGTGCCAGCAGAAGCAGGACAGGGACCGCGCCCGGGGAGCTGTTTTTT; cdr3_aa: CASRSRTGTAPGELFF; v_call: TRBV2; d_call: TRBD1; j_call: TRBJ2-2; cdr3_length: 16; clone_size: NA
cdr3_nt: TGTGCCAGCAGCTCGACTAGCGGGGACACCCAGTACTTC; cdr3_aa: CASSSTSGDTQYF; v_call: TRBV11-2; d_call: TRBD2; j_call: TRBJ2-5; cdr3_length: 13; clone_size: NA
cdr3_nt: TGTGCCAGCAGTCCCCGACGGACAGGCGGAGAGACCCAGTACTTC; cdr3_aa: CASSPRRTGGETQYF; v_call: TRBV27; d_call: TRBD1; j_call: TRBJ2-5; cdr3_length: 15; clone_size: NA
cdr3_nt: TGCGCCAGCAGATTGGGGGAGGTGAACACTGAAGCTTTCTTT; cdr3_aa: CASRLGEVNTEAFF; v_call: TRBV5-1; d_call: NA; j_call: TRBJ1-1; cdr3_length: 14; clone_size: NA
cdr3_nt: TGTGCCAGCAGTTCCCTAGCGGGGGGGCACGAGCAGTACTTC; cdr3_aa: CASSSLAGGHEQYF; v_call: TRBV27; d_call: TRBD2; j_call: TRBJ2-7; cdr3_length: 14; clone_size: few
cdr3_nt: TGTGCCAGCAGCTGGGGGGGCTACGAGCAGTACTTC; cdr3_aa: CASSWGGYEQYF; v_call: TRBV5-6; d_call: TRBD2; j_call: TRBJ2-7; cdr3_length: 12; clone_size: once
cdr3_nt: TGTGCCAGCACCCCGCGAGGGGCTGACAATCAGCCCCAGCATTTT; cdr3_aa: CASTPRGADNQPQHF; v_call: TRBV6-1; d_call: NA; j_call: TRBJ1-5; cdr3_length: 15; clone_size: NA
cdr3_nt: TGTGCCAGCAGCATGGGGACAGCCTATGGCTACACCTTC; cdr3_aa: CASSMGTAYGYTF; v_call: TRBV13; d_call: TRBD1; j_call: TRBJ1-2; cdr3_length: 13; clone_size: NA
cdr3_nt: TGCGCCAGCAGCCAAGATTTAAGGGCTACAACTAATGAAAAACTGTTTTTT; cdr3_aa: CASSQDLRATTNEKLFF; v_call: TRBV4-3; d_call: NA; j_call: TRBJ1-4; cdr3_length: 17; clone_size: NA
cdr3_nt: TGTGCCAGCAGCCACCGGGAACAACTCTCTGGGGCCAACGTCCTGACTTTC; cdr3_aa: CASSHREQLSGANVLTF; v_call: TRBV7-9; d_call: NA; j_call: TRBJ2-6; cdr3_length: 17; clone_size: NA
cdr3_nt: TGTGCCAGCAGCACCCGGACAGGGGGGACCGGGGAGCTGTTTTTT; cdr3_aa: CASSTRTGGTGELFF; v_call: TRBV11-2; d_call: TRBD1; j_call: TRBJ2-2; cdr3_length: 15; clone_size: NA